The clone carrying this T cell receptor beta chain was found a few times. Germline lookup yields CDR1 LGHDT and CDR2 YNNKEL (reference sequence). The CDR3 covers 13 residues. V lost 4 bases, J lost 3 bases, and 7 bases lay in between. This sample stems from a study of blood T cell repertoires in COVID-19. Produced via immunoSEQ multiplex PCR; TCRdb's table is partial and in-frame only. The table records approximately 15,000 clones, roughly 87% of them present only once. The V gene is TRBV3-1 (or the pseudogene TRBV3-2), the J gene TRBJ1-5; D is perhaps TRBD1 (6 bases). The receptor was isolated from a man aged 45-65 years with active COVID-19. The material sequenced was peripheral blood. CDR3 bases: TGTGCCAGCAGCCGGGACACCAATCAGCCCCAGCATTTT. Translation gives CASSRDTNQPQHF.